This TCR beta chain was observed in a study of glioma-infiltrating T cells. The iRepertoire nested amplicon-rescue multiplex PCR amplified TCR alpha and beta CDR3s from RNA. TCRdb reprocessed the multiplex PCR reads with MiXCR, giving one entry per CDR3 protein. The sample has 170,000 or so distinct CDR3 sequences, around 40% seen once. The V end lost 7 bases, the J end lost 2 bases, and 11 bases lay between the germline ends. The CDR3 has 14 residues. Germline V gene sequence: CDR1 KGHDR, CDR2 SFDVKD. The table lists this clonotype with many counts. Input material: glioma tissue, nonneoplastic brain tissue, or PBMCs (not recorded which). The rearrangement uses TRBV24-1 and TRBJ2-1, with D maybe TRBD2 (6 bases). The clonotype comes from a human donor with low-grade glioma or glioblastoma, undergoing nonglioma brain surgery, or in good health (not recorded which). DNA of the CDR3: TGTGCCACCAGGGGGACTGGAACCTACAATGAGCAGTTCTTC. As protein: CATRGTGTYNEQFF.